The 16 T cell receptor beta chains below come from one sample, sequenced in a study of cytomegalovirus exposure and HLA in healthy donors. PCR primers comprised 60 Vbeta and 13 Jbeta primers. The data were produced by immunoSEQ multiplex PCR, yet TCRdb's version contains in-frame clones alone and is incomplete. Here the sample spans roughly 230,000 clones, over 90% being singletons. Sequenced sample: PBMCs. The source of these receptors is a girl aged 2-10 years in good health and CMV-seronegative.

This clone came up a few times. V is TRBV10-1 and J is TRBJ2-3; 10 bases agree with TRBD2. V lost 1 base to trimming and J lost 3 bases; unmatched junction nucleotides: 4. This CDR3 has 16 residues. Per germline, CDR1 WNHNN and CDR2 SYGVQD (reference sequence). The CDR3 nucleotides are TGCGCCAGCAGTGAGTATGGGACTAGCGCGACAGATACGCAGTATTTT. As protein: CASSEYGTSATDTQYF.

This clone was seen once. The V and J genes are TRBV2 and TRBJ1-2; D is ambiguous. In germline, CDR1 is SNHLY, CDR2 FYNNEI. CDR3 size: 15 residues. V was cut by 3 bases and J by 4 bases, with 15 bases left in between. This chain's CDR3 is CASSERSASPYGYTF. CDR3 coding DNA: TGTGCCAGCAGTGAGAGGTCAGCCTCCCCCTATGGCTACACCTTC.

The J gene is TRBJ2-3, the V gene TRBV28; 11 nucleotides line up with TRBD2. J gave up 4 bases and V 6 bases, and 9 bases lay outside the gene matches. Germline V lookup: CDR1 MDHEN, CDR2 SYDVKM. CDR3 size: 16 residues. CDR3 sequence reads: CASSLALAGDSDTQYF. In nucleotides, the CDR3 is TGTGCCAGCAGCCTCGCACTAGCGGGGGACTCAGATACGCAGTATTTT.

This chain links TRBV29-1 with TRBJ1-1; 9 positions agree with TRBD1. V shed 6 bases, J shed 2 bases, and the junction held 4 bases outside the gene matches. The CDR3 has 13 residues. The germline V gene has CDR1 SQVTM and CDR2 ANQGSEA. The CDR3 is CSVRTGVNTEAFF. In DNA form, the CDR3 reads TGCAGCGTACGGACAGGGGTTAACACTGAAGCTTTCTTT.

The chain joins TRBV5-1 to TRBJ2-3, with D possibly being TRBD2 (6 bases). The V gene's germline CDR1 is SGHRS and CDR2 YFSETQ. This CDR3 region has 14 residues. Trimming took 4 bases from V and 0 from J, leaving 9 bases between them. The CDR3 sequence: CASSPGTSTDTQYF. Here the CDR3 DNA reads TGCGCCAGCAGCCCCGGGACTAGCACAGATACGCAGTATTTT. The full variable domain, its missing parts supplied by reference TRBV5-1 and TRBJ2-3, is KAGVTQTPRYLIKTRGQQVTLSCSPISGHRSVSWYQQTPGQGLQFLFEYFSETQRNKGNFPGRFSGRQFSNSRSEMNVSTLELGDSALYLCASSPGTSTDTQYFGPGTRLTVL.

The rearrangement links TRBV6-5 to TRBJ2-2, with D tentatively TRBD2 (6 bases). CDR1 is MNHEY, CDR2 SVGAGI, per germline. This CDR3 comprises 14 residues. V gave up 7 bases and J gave up 2 bases, with 11 bases separating them. The CDR3 DNA reads TGTGCCAGCACGGGCGGGATAAACACCGGGGAGCTGTTTTTT. It specifies CASTGGINTGELFF.

This chain connects TRBV7-9 to TRBJ1-1; TRBD1 aligns across 7 bases. CDR1 and CDR2 from the germline V gene are SEHNR and FQNEAQ (reference sequence). J was trimmed by 6 bases and V by 5 bases; bases with no gene match: 9. The CDR3 sequence is 14 residues long. The CDR3 region has the DNA TGTGCCAGCAGCCGAACACAGGGGCCCGCTGAAGCTTTCTTT. This codes for CASSRTQGPAEAFF.

The CDR3 DNA is TGTGCCATCAGTGATACAGGGATAGGGGCCAACGTCCTGACTTTC. Amino acids: CAISDTGIGANVLTF. The rearrangement uses TRBV10-3 and TRBJ2-6; possibly TRBD1 for D (6 bases). Germline V gene data show CDR1 as ENHRY and CDR2 as SYGVKD. Trimming took 3 bases from V and 4 from J, leaving 10 bases between them. The CDR3 extends over 15 amino acids.

The chain couples TRBV10-2 to TRBJ1-1; 7 bases match TRBD1. With V trimmed by 3 bases and J by 8 bases, 3 bases remained unmatched. Germline CDR1 and CDR2: WSHSY and SAAADI. CDR3 length: 12 residues. CDR3 region: CASSDPGQEAFF. As DNA, the CDR3 is TGCGCCAGCAGTGATCCGGGACAGGAAGCTTTCTTT.

CDR3 DNA: TGTGGGGCGGGACAGAGTATCTACGAGCAGTACTTC. Protein sequence: CGAGQSIYEQYF. V and J are TRBV30 and TRBJ2-7; perhaps TRBD1 as D (7 bases). The germline gives CDR1 GTSNPN, CDR2 SVGIG (reference sequence). CDR3 size: 12 residues.

The chain couples TRBV5-6 to TRBJ2-7; TRBD1 matches 7 bases. The CDR3 spans 14 residues. Germline lookup yields CDR1 SGHDT and CDR2 YYEEEE. V shed 0 bases, J shed 2 bases, and the junction held 2 bases outside the gene matches. CDR3 nucleotides: TGTGCCAGCAGCTTGGGAGGGGGCACCTACGAGCAGTACTTC. Amino acid sequence: CASSLGGGTYEQYF.

The rearrangement uses TRBV9 and TRBJ1-2, with TRBD1 matching over 7 bases. This CDR3 region has 15 residues. The V gene end was trimmed by 2 bases and the J gene end by 0 bases; junction bases not matched to a gene: 4. CDR1 is SGDLS and CDR2 is YYNGEE in the germline V gene. The CDR3, as DNA: TGTGCCAGCAGCGTCACAGGGGCCGCTAACTATGGCTACACCTTC. It translates to CASSVTGAANYGYTF. The full variable domain, in which reference TRBV9 and TRBJ1-2 provide the parts outside the CDR3, is DSGVTQTPKHLITATGQRVTLRCSPRSGDLSVYWYQQSLDQGLQFLIQYYNGEERAKGNILERFSAQQFPDLHSELNLSSLELGDSALYFCASSVTGAANYGYTFGSGTRLTVV.

Regarding this clone: Because the CDR3 is missing its conserved closing phenylalanine or tryptophan, this is likely a read error. The chain couples TRBV6-6 to TRBJ1-1; D is unresolved. This CDR3 has 13 residues. With 7 bases removed from V and 1 base from J, the gap between germline ends came to 10 bases. The V gene's germline CDR1 is MNHNY and CDR2 SVGAGI (reference sequence). Here the CDR3 reads CASISHGNTEAFL. CDR3 nucleotide sequence: TGTGCCAGCATCTCCCACGGGAACACTGAAGCTTTCCTT.

Details on this clone: Distinct nucleotide sequences in the sample also encode this CDR3. The V gene is TRBV5-5, the J gene TRBJ1-3; TRBD1 agrees at 7 bases. Germline lookup yields CDR1 SGHKS and CDR2 YYEKEE (reference sequence). V was pared by 4 bases and J by 0 bases, with 4 bases of the junction left unmatched. This CDR3 region has 15 residues. The CDR3 sequence: CASSLGQISGNTIYF. In DNA, the CDR3 is TGTGCCAGCAGCCTGGGACAGATCTCTGGAAACACCATATATTTT.

This chain uses TRBV28 with TRBJ1-2; maybe TRBD1 (6 bases). Trimming left V 6 bases short and J 8 bases short, with 13 bases between. The CDR3 extends over 12 amino acids. Germline lookup yields CDR1 MDHEN and CDR2 SYDVKM. CDR3 nucleotide sequence: TGTGCCAGCAGGCAGGGGATGCTGGGCTACACCTTC. Protein: CASRQGMLGYTF.

V usage is TRBV11-1 and J usage is TRBJ1-3; D gene unclear. The CDR3 is made up of 14 amino acids. V lost 1 base and J lost 0, with 4 bases in between. Germline values: CDR1 SGHAT, CDR2 FQDESV (reference sequence). The CDR3 DNA reads as TGTGCCAGCAGCTTAGGACACTCTGGAAACACCATATATTTT. It codes for CASSLGHSGNTIYF.